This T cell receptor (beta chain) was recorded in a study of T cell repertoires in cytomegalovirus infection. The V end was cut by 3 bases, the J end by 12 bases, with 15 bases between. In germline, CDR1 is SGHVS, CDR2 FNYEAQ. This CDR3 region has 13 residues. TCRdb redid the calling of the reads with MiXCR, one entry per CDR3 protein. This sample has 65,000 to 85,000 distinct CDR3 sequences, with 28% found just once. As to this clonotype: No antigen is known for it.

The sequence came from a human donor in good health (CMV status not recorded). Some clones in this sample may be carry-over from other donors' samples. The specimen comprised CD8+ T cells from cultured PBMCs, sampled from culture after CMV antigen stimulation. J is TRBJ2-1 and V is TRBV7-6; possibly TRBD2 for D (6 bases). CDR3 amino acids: CASSFGGGSGQFF. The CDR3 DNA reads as TGTGCCAGCAGCTTTGGGGGAGGCAGCGGGCAGTTCTTC.